Given below is one T cell receptor (beta chain) in context. Antigen unknown. This record comes from a study of T cell responses to AZD1222 COVID-19 vaccine. It was second doses at about 4 or about 12 weeks that were pooled. There are 14 residues in the CDR3. The V gene end was trimmed by 6 bases and the J gene end by 4 bases; junction bases not matched to a gene: 5. In germline, CDR1 is MNHEY, CDR2 SVGAGI. Sequenced by immunoSEQ multiplex PCR; TCRdb stores in-frame clones only, minus some. Among approximately 150,000 clones listed, around 90% were seen once. General observations from the study: Across spike, vaccine-associated CD4 TCRs were found, dominant at 160-218 and 743-854. Repertoires in all cases were sampled only once the peak T cell response had passed.

The chain is built from TRBV6-5 and TRBJ1-3; 8 bases match TRBD1. The clonotype originates from an adult who received the AZD1222 COVID-19 vaccine. The input for sequencing was peripheral blood, taken 28 days after the second AZD1222 dose. The CDR3 nucleotides are TGTGCCAGCAGACAGACAGGGGAGGGAAACACCATATATTTT. Its translation: CASRQTGEGNTIYF.